Below, 10 T cell receptor beta chains from the same sample are listed, as sequenced in a study of shared clonotypes between healthy human individuals. TCRdb's table, derived via immunoSEQ multiplex PCR, lists solely in-frame clones and lacks some. The table includes nearly 1,000,000 clones, around three quarters detected once. Material for sequencing was memory CD4+ T cells sorted from blood. Noted subset: CD45RA-negative fraction. The receptors were sampled from a man younger than 35 in good health.

With regard to this clone: A much larger clone is a single base away; this may be a read error. As DNA, the CDR3 is TGTGCCAGCAGTCCATCCCGAATGCAAGAGATCCAGTACTTC. This codes for CASSPSRMQEIQYF. The J gene is TRBJ2-5, the V gene TRBV6-5; no clear D. There are 14 residues in the CDR3. Germline CDR1 and CDR2: MNHEY and SVGAGI.

This sequence joins TRBV11-3 and TRBJ2-2, with D possibly matching TRBD1 (6 bases). Trimming removed 3 bases from V and 6 bases from J, with 17 bases in between. The length of the CDR3 is 16 residues. Germline values: CDR1 SGHNT, CDR2 YENEEA. This CDR3 is CASSFSSRGQPGELFF. Here the CDR3 DNA reads TGTGCCAGCAGCTTTAGCAGTCGGGGACAACCCGGGGAGCTGTTTTTT.

This sequence joins TRBV28 and TRBJ2-1, with D perhaps matching TRBD1 (6 bases). CDR1 and CDR2 from the germline V gene are MDHEN and SYDVKM. There are 13 residues in the CDR3. V was pared by 6 bases and J by 10 bases, with 16 bases between. The CDR3 DNA reads TGTGCCAGCAGCCTTTCGGGACAATCCGAGCAGTTCTTC. Its translation: CASSLSGQSEQFF.

The chain uses TRBV5-4 and TRBJ2-3; TRBD2 matches at 11 bases. Germline CDR1 reads SGHNT; CDR2 reads YYREEE (reference sequence). V was clipped by 0 bases and J by 5 bases; unmatched bases: 5. This CDR3 spans 16 amino acids. CDR3 amino acids: CASSLGLAGREDTQYF. Here the CDR3 DNA reads TGTGCCAGCAGCTTGGGACTAGCGGGAAGGGAAGATACGCAGTATTTT.

In the case of this clone: This sample also contains other DNA sequences that code for the same CDR3. This sequence joins TRBV2 and TRBJ2-5; D remains ambiguous. This CDR3 contains 13 residues. The germline gives CDR1 SNHLY, CDR2 FYNNEI. V was pared by 1 base and J by 5 bases, with 8 bases between. CDR3 in DNA: TGTGCCAGCAGTGAAGGGACCGGCGAGACCCAGTACTTC. Its protein is CASSEGTGETQYF.

This chain uses TRBV6-5 with TRBJ2-3; D is unclear. Germline assignment: CDR1 MNHEY and CDR2 SVGAGI. With 4 bases removed from V and 3 bases from J, the gap between germline ends came to 11 bases. The CDR3 covers 14 residues. CDR3: CASSLVTVTDTQYF. The DNA for the CDR3 is TGTGCCAGCAGTTTAGTGACTGTAACAGATACGCAGTATTTT.

Comments on this clone: A read error may be the cause here, since a much bigger clone is one base away. V and J are TRBV4-3 and TRBJ2-7; D not resolved. The germline V gene has CDR1 LGHNA and CDR2 YSLEER. V was cut by 1 base and J by 9 bases, with 13 bases left in between. The CDR3 has 13 residues. The CDR3 nucleotides read TGCGCCAGCAGCCAAGGTCCCCAGGCGTCGCAGTACTTC. This codes for CASSQGPQASQYF.

V and J are TRBV5-6 and TRBJ1-2; no reliable D call. V was cut by 0 bases and J by 4 bases, with 7 bases left in between. The CDR3 length is 13 residues. The germline CDR1 and CDR2 sequences are SGHDT and YYEEEE. CDR3 sequence (DNA): TGTGCCAGCAGCTTGGTGGCTGCCTATGGCTACACCTTC. Translation gives CASSLVAAYGYTF. Using reference TRBV5-6 and TRBJ1-2 for the parts outside the CDR3, the full variable domain is DAGVTQSPTHLIKTRGQQVTLRCSPKSGHDTVSWYQQALGQGPQFIFQYYEEEERQRGNFPDRFSGHQFPNYSSELNVNALLLGDSALYLCASSLVAAYGYTFGSGTRLTVV.

In its sample, this clone was seen once. The chain employs TRBV4-1 and TRBJ1-1, with TRBD1 matching over 11 bases. V lost 0 bases, J lost 7 bases, and 13 bases stayed unmatched. There are 18 residues in the CDR3. Germline V gene sequence: CDR1 MGHRA, CDR2 YSYEKL. CDR3 sequence: CASSQDIRTGGGRGEAFF. As DNA, the CDR3 is TGCGCCAGCAGCCAAGATATAAGGACAGGGGGCGGAAGGGGTGAAGCTTTCTTT.

The chain combines TRBV4-3 with TRBJ2-2; D is perhaps TRBD2 (6 bases). The V gene lost 0 bases and the J gene lost 10 bases, with 24 bases spanning the gap. The germline CDR1 and CDR2 sequences are LGHNA and YSLEER. The CDR3 extends over 18 amino acids. In DNA form, the CDR3 reads TGCGCCAGCAGCCAAGATTTCCTAGGAGGCGGGGTGATGGTGGAGCTGTTTTTT. Translated: CASSQDFLGGGVMVELFF.